Below, 17 T cell receptor beta chains from the same sample are listed, as sequenced in a study of blood T cells in healthy people across ages. With a J-beta primer mix and a sample-barcoded 5' primer, a second PCR ran 7 to 11 cycles. MiXCR, applied by TCRdb to the 5' RACE reads, yields one record per CDR3 protein. The table lists around 1,800,000 distinct CDR3 sequences, about two fifths of them singletons. The sequencing input was blood. These receptors came from a human donor in good health.

The gene calls are TRBV5-1 and TRBJ2-3; TRBD2 agrees at 7 bases. V trimming: 3 bases; J trimming: 0 bases; junction bases outside the gene matches: 13. CDR3 length: 18 amino acids. In germline, CDR1 is SGHRS, CDR2 YFSETQ. The CDR3 protein is CASSSTALGGGSTDTQYF. The CDR3 DNA is TGCGCCAGCAGCTCGACAGCCCTTGGGGGGGGGAGCACAGATACGCAGTATTTT.

CDR3 protein: CASRQQGPYGYTF. The CDR3 coding sequence is TGTGCCAGCAGACAACAGGGCCCCTATGGCTACACCTTC. This sequence joins TRBV6-6 and TRBJ1-2; TRBD1 is a possible D gene (6 bases). CDR1 and CDR2 from the germline V gene are MNHNY and SVGAGI (reference sequence). Deletions cut 6 bases from V and 4 bases from J, with 12 bases between. The CDR3 runs 13 residues.

The J gene is TRBJ2-7, the V gene TRBV5-5; tentative D call: TRBD2 (6 bases). This CDR3 has 13 residues. Trimming took off 6 bases at V and 5 bases at J, with 15 bases between the two ends. The germline V gene encodes CDR1 SGHKS and CDR2 YYEKEE (reference sequence). In DNA form, the CDR3 reads TGTGCCAGCACCCCTGGGGGAGGCGACGAGCAGTACTTC. Protein sequence: CASTPGGGDEQYF.

The V call is TRBV6-6, the J call TRBJ2-1, with 8 bases identical to TRBD2. The J call is doubtful: the DNA matches TRBJ2-7 better. The CDR3 runs 16 residues. CDR1 is MNHNY and CDR2 is SVGAGI in the germline V gene (reference sequence). This CDR3 reads CASSFILAGSYNEQYF. The CDR3 DNA reads as TGTGCCAGCAGTTTTATTCTAGCGGGCTCCTACAATGAGCAGTACTTC.

The chain links TRBV12-3 or TRBV12-4 to TRBJ1-2; D is unresolved. The CDR3 is 13 residues long. V was trimmed by 2 bases and J by 7 bases, leaving 11 bases between them. The CDR3 reads CASSLNLDGGYTF. Here the CDR3 DNA reads TGTGCCAGCAGTTTAAATCTCGATGGTGGCTACACCTTC.

In the case of this clonotype: At one end the junction does not follow the germline gene, possibly because of a read error. V gene TRBV12-3 or TRBV12-4 combines with J gene TRBJ2-6, with 8 bases fitting TRBD1. The CDR3 sequence is 18 residues long. The CDR3 sequence: CASSFLVTGAPGANVQTF. CDR3 nucleotides: TGTGCCAGCAGTTTCCTGGTGACAGGGGCCCCTGGGGCCAACGTCCAGACTTTC.

As for this clonotype: One junction end does not reproduce the germline sequence, and a read error may be involved. The chain recombines TRBV12-3 or TRBV12-4 with TRBJ1-5, with TRBD1 identical over 8 bases. This CDR3 comprises 14 residues. CDR3 nucleotides: TGTGCCAGCAGTTTTGGACAGGGCAATCCGCCCCAGCATTTT. It is translated as CASSFGQGNPPQHF.

CDR3 amino acids: CASSEDRVRETQYF. In DNA, the CDR3 is TGTGCCAGCAGTGAAGATAGGGTTCGGGAGACCCAGTACTTC. This chain uses TRBV6-1 with TRBJ2-5; no firm D call. Trimming removed 1 base from V and 5 bases from J, with 11 bases in between. Germline V CDR1 and CDR2: MNHNS, SASEGT. The CDR3 covers 14 residues.

The V call is TRBV12-3 or TRBV12-4, the J call TRBJ1-2; 8 bases align to TRBD1. Trimming cost V 5 bases and J 6 bases; bases outside gene matches: 11. The CDR3 spans 15 residues. In DNA form, the CDR3 reads TGTGCCAGCAGTCCCCGGGACAGGAGTATACATGGCTACACCTTC. Its protein is CASSPRDRSIHGYTF.

This clonotype was detected a few times. The V call is TRBV7-9, the J call TRBJ1-2; perhaps TRBD1 as D (6 bases). V was shortened by 6 bases and J by 2 bases, with 13 bases between the two germline ends. Germline V gene data show CDR1 as SEHNR and CDR2 as FQNEAQ (reference sequence). This CDR3 contains 14 residues. CDR3 in amino acids: CASSSGQYNYGYTF. CDR3 DNA sequence: TGTGCCAGCAGTTCCGGACAGTACAACTATGGCTACACCTTC.

This clonotype came up a few times. The chain couples TRBV20-1 to TRBJ2-3, with 10 bases that match TRBD2. This CDR3 comprises 14 residues. Germline CDR1 DFQATT, CDR2 SNEGSKA (reference sequence). After removal of 6 bases from V and 6 bases from J, the junction contained 9 bases not matched to a gene. The CDR3 region is CSALQAGGPDTQYF. DNA for the CDR3: TGCAGTGCCCTCCAAGCGGGGGGGCCTGATACGCAGTATTTT.

This clonotype was detected only a few times. The CDR3 DNA reads TGCAGCGTTCGGGGGGACTCCTACAATGAGCAGTTCTTC. This translates into CSVRGDSYNEQFF. The J gene is TRBJ2-1, the V gene TRBV29-1; 7 nucleotides align to TRBD2. CDR3 size: 13 residues. The germline V gene encodes CDR1 SQVTM and CDR2 ANQGSEA. J gave up 0 bases and V 5 bases, and 1 base lay outside the gene matches.

The J gene is TRBJ1-5, the V gene TRBV7-2; D is ambiguous. Germline V gene data show CDR1 as SGHTA and CDR2 as FQGNSA. V was pared by 5 bases and J by 0 bases, with 17 bases between. There are 17 residues in the CDR3. The CDR3 loop is CASSPRVGLYSNQPQHF. The CDR3 nucleotides are TGTGCCAGCAGCCCAAGGGTAGGGCTATATAGCAATCAGCCCCAGCATTTT.

About this clonotype itself: The junction does not match germline at one end; this may be a read error. The V and J genes are TRBV7-2 and TRBJ2-6; 8 bases agree with TRBD1. This CDR3 is built from 15 residues. Germline CDR1 reads SGHTA; CDR2 reads FQGNSA. Here the CDR3 DNA reads TGTGCCAGCAGAAAGACAGGGGCCGGGGCCAACGTCCCGACTTTC. As protein: CASRKTGAGANVPTF. The entire variable domain, with the rest obtained from reference TRBV7-2 and TRBJ2-6, is as follows: GAGVSQSPSNKVTEKGKDVELRCDPISGHTALYWYRQSLGQGLEFLIYFQGNSAPDKSGLPSDRFSAERTGGSVSTLTIQRTQQEDSAVYLCASRKTGAGANVPTFGAGSRLTVL.

The chain joins TRBV9 to TRBJ2-2; D might be TRBD2 (7 bases). The CDR3 contains 15 residues. The V end was cut by 3 bases, the J end by 2 bases, with 11 bases between. From germline, CDR1 is SGDLS and CDR2 YYNGEE. CDR3 in amino acids: CASSGGGPNTGELFF. The DNA of the CDR3 is TGTGCCAGCAGCGGGGGGGGGCCCAACACCGGGGAGCTGTTTTTT.

The chain employs TRBV28 and TRBJ1-2; 7 bases line up with TRBD1. The CDR3 consists of 19 residues. Looked up from germline, CDR1 is MDHEN and CDR2 is SYDVKM. V lost 3 bases and J lost 5; bases outside the gene matches: 21. The CDR3 region is CASSLEWDSLAGGGYGYTF. DNA for the CDR3: TGTGCCAGCAGTTTGGAGTGGGACAGTTTGGCGGGTGGTGGATATGGCTACACCTTC.

This clonotype was recorded once. The V gene is TRBV20-1, the J gene TRBJ1-4; 7 nucleotides match TRBD1. CDR3 size: 11 residues. The germline V gene encodes CDR1 DFQATT and CDR2 SNEGSKA (reference sequence). V shed 2 bases, J shed 11 bases, and the junction held 2 bases outside the gene matches. CDR3 region: CSARRGGKLFF. In DNA form, the CDR3 reads TGCAGTGCTAGACGAGGGGGCAAACTGTTTTTT.